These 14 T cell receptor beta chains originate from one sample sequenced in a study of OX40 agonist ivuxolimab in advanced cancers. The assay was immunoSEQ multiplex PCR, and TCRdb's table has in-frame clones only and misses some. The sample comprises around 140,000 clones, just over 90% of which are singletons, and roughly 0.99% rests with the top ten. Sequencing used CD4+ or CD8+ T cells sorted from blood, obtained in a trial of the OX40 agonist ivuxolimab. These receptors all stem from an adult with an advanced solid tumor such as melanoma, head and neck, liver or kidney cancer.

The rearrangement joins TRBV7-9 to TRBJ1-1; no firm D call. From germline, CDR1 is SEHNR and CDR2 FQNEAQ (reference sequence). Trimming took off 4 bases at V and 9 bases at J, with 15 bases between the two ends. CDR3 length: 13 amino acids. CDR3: CASSSQADGQAFF. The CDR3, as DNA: TGTGCCAGCAGCTCCCAGGCCGACGGTCAAGCTTTCTTT. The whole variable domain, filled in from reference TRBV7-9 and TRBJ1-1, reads DTGVSQNPRHKITKRGQNVTFRCDPISEHNRLYWYRQTLGQGPEFLTYFQNEAQLEKSRLLSDRFSAERPKGSFSTLEIQRTEQGDSAMYLCASSSQADGQAFFGQGTRLTVV.

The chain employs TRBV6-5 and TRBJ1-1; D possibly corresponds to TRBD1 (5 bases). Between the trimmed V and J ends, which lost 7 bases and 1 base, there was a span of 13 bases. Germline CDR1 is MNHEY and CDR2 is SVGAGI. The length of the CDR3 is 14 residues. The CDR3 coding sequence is TGTGCCAGCACCCGAAAGGGACGGAACACTGAAGCTTTCTTT. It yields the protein CASTRKGRNTEAFF.

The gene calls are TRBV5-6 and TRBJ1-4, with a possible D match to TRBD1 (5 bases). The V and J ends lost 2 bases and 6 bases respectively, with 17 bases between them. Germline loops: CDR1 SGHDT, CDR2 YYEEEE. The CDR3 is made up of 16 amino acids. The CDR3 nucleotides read TGTGCCAGCAGCTTCGGTTCTAATGCGGGACATGAAAAACTGTTTTTT. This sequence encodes CASSFGSNAGHEKLFF.

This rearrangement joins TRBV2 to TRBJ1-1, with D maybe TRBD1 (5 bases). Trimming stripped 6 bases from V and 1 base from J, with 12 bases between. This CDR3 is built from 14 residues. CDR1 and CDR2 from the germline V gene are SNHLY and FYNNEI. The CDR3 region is CASRIDRPNTEAFF. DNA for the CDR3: TGTGCCAGCAGGATCGACAGACCGAACACTGAAGCTTTCTTT.

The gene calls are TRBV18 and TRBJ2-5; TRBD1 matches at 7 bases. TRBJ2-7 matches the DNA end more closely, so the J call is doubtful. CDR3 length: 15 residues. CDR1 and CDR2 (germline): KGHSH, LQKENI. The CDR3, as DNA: TGTGCCAGCTCACCGGGGACGAGGGGGCTCGGCGAGCAGTACTTC. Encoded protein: CASSPGTRGLGEQYF.

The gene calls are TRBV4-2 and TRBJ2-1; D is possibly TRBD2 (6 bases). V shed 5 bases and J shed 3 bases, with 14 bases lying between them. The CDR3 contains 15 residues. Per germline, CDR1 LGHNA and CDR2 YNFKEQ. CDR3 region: CASSAPDGGYNEQFF. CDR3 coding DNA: TGTGCCAGCAGCGCCCCGGACGGGGGCTACAATGAGCAGTTCTTC.

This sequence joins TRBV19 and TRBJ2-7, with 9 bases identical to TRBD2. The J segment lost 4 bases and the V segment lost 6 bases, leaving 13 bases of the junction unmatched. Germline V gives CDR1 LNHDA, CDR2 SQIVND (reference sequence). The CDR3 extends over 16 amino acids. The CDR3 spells CASRGSEAGGPYEQYF. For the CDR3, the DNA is TGTGCCAGTAGGGGATCGGAGGCGGGAGGGCCTTACGAGCAGTACTTC.

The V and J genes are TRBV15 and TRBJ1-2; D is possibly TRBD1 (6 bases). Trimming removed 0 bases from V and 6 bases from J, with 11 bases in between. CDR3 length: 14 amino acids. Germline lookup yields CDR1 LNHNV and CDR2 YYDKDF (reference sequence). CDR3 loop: CATSRDRQGNGYTF. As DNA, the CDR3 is TGTGCCACCAGCAGAGATCGGCAGGGGAATGGCTACACCTTC.

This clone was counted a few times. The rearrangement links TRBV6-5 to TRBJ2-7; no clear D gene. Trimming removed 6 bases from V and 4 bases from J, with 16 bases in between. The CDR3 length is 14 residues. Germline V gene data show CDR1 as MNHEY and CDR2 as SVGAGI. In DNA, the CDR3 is TGTGCCAGCAGAAGTAGACATGAGGTGTACGAGCAGTACTTC. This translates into CASRSRHEVYEQYF.

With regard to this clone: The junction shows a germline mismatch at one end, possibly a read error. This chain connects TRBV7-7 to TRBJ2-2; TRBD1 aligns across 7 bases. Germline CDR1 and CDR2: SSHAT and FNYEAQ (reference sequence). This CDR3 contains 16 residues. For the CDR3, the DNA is TGTGCTAGCAGTCCTACAGGGGTGGGGAACACCGGGGAGCTGTTTTTT. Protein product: CASSPTGVGNTGELFF.

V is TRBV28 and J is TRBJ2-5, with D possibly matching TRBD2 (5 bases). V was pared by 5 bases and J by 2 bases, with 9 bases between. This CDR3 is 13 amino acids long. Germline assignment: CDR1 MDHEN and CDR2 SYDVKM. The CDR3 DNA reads TGTGCCAGCAGTCAGGACTTTCAAGAGACCCAGTACTTC. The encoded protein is CASSQDFQETQYF.

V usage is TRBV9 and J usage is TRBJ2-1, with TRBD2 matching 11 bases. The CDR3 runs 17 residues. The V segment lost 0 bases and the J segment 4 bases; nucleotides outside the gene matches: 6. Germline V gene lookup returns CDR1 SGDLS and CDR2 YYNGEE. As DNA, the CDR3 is TGTGCCAGCAGCGTAGACGGGACTAGCGGAGCATACAATGAGCAGTTCTTC. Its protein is CASSVDGTSGAYNEQFF. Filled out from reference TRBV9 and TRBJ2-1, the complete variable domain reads DSGVTQTPKHLITATGQRVTLRCSPRSGDLSVYWYQQSLDQGLQFLIQYYNGEERAKGNILERFSAQQFPDLHSELNLSSLELGDSALYFCASSVDGTSGAYNEQFFGPGTRLTVL.

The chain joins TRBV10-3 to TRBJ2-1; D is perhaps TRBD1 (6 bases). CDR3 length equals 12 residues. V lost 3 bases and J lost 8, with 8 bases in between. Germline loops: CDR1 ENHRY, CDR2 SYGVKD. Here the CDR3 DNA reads TGTGCCATCAGTGACAGGGGCTATGAGCAGTTCTTC. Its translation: CAISDRGYEQFF.

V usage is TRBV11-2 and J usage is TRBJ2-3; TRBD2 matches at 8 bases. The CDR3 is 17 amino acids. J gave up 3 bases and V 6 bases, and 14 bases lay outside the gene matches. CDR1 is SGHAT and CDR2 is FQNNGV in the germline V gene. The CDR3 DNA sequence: TGTGCCAGCAGTTCCCTGAGGAGCGGGAGAAAGACAGATACGCAGTATTTT. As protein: CASSSLRSGRKTDTQYF. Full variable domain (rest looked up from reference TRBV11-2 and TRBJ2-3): EAGVAQSPRYKIIEKRQSVAFWCNPISGHATLYWYQQILGQGPKLLIQFQNNGVVDDSQLPKDRFSAERLKGVDSTLKIQPAKLEDSAVYLCASSSLRSGRKTDTQYFGPGTRLTVL.